These 25 T cell receptor beta chains were sequenced from one sample in a study of T cells in tuberculosis. Method: immunoSEQ multiplex PCR; TCRdb's copy keeps in-frame clones and lacks some. The sample has nearly 60,000 clones; approximately 88% are singletons. Sorting used thawed, overnight-rested PBMC stained with anti-CD3, a viability dye and GMM-loaded CD1B tetramer. CD1B tetramers were loaded with Rhodococcus equi-derived C32 glucose monomycolate. Sequencing input: CD1b-GMM tetramer-negative cells sorted from PBMCs. The receptors here all came from an adult woman with latent tuberculosis.

The V gene is TRBV5-1, the J gene TRBJ2-7, with TRBD2 as a possible D gene (6 bases). V lost 4 bases and J lost 4, with 21 bases in between. The CDR3 length is 16 residues. Per the germline V gene, CDR1 is SGHRS and CDR2 is YFSETQ. This CDR3 reads CASSMASGGLRYEQYF. The CDR3 DNA follows: TGCGCCAGCAGCATGGCCTCCGGAGGGTTGAGGTACGAGCAGTACTTC.

As DNA, the CDR3 is TGTGCCAGCAGGCCCGTACAGGGGACTCACTATGGCTACACCTTC. It specifies CASRPVQGTHYGYTF. This rearrangement joins TRBV6-1 to TRBJ1-2, with 7 bases aligning to TRBD1. Germline CDR1 and CDR2: MNHNS and SASEGT. The CDR3 length is 15 residues. Trimming removed 6 bases from V and 3 bases from J; junction bases left unmatched: 10.

The rearrangement joins TRBV7-9 to TRBJ1-2, with D uncertain. Trimming removed 2 bases from V and 4 bases from J, with 14 bases in between. There are 15 residues in the CDR3. Germline lookup yields CDR1 SEHNR and CDR2 FQNEAQ (reference sequence). CDR3 residues: CASSLSSFSGYGYTF. The CDR3, as DNA: TGTGCCAGCAGCTTAAGTTCCTTCTCCGGCTATGGCTACACCTTC.

The chain has TRBV15 and TRBJ2-1; 12 bases match TRBD1. The CDR3 contains 15 residues. CDR1 and CDR2 (germline): LNHNV, YYDKDF (reference sequence). Germline trimming cut 3 bases from V and 9 bases from J; bases unmatched to any gene: 6. The CDR3 loop reads CATSRRDRGQAEQFF. CDR3 sequence (DNA): TGTGCCACCAGCAGGAGGGACAGGGGGCAGGCTGAGCAGTTCTTC.

The V gene is TRBV19, the J gene TRBJ2-3; D might be TRBD2 (6 bases). Germline CDR1 LNHDA, CDR2 SQIVND (reference sequence). Trimming pared 5 bases from V and 0 bases from J, leaving 15 bases between. CDR3 length equals 16 residues. The chain's CDR3 is CASSLRDFSSTDTQYF. CDR3 nucleotides: TGTGCCAGTAGTCTACGGGACTTCTCCAGCACAGATACGCAGTATTTT.

The rearrangement joins TRBV5-4 to TRBJ2-2; TRBD1 matches at 8 bases. Trimming cost V 0 bases and J 4 bases; bases outside gene matches: 2. The CDR3 runs to 15 residues. The germline gives CDR1 SGHNT, CDR2 YYREEE (reference sequence). CDR3 sequence (DNA): TGTGCCAGCAGCTTGGGAGGACAGGGCACCGGGGAGCTGTTTTTT. It codes for CASSLGGQGTGELFF.

This chain uses TRBV6-5 with TRBJ2-5; TRBD1 matches at 7 bases. Judging by the DNA end, TRBJ2-7 fits better; the J call may be wrong. CDR1 and CDR2 from the germline V gene are MNHEY and SVGAGI. This CDR3 is 15 amino acids long. The CDR3 reads CASSYSGATGNEQYF. As DNA, the CDR3 is TGTGCCAGCAGTTACTCGGGGGCGACAGGGAACGAGCAGTACTTC.

The count of this clone is one. The V and J genes are TRBV13 and TRBJ1-2; D may be TRBD1 (5 bases). Trimming took off 0 bases at V and 1 base at J, with 12 bases between the two ends. The germline CDR1 and CDR2 sequences are PRHDT and FYEKMQ (reference sequence). This CDR3 has 16 amino acids. CDR3 residues: CASSLGGGPGNYGYTF. DNA of the CDR3: TGTGCCAGCAGCTTAGGGGGGGGTCCGGGTAACTATGGCTACACCTTC.

The chain joins TRBV7-2 to TRBJ2-1; 9 nucleotides line up with TRBD2. V trimming: 5 bases; J trimming: 9 bases; junction bases outside the gene matches: 8. Germline V gene sequence: CDR1 SGHTA, CDR2 FQGNSA. This CDR3 has 14 amino acids. The CDR3 coding sequence is TGTGCCAGCAGCCCGGGACTAGCAATCACTGAGCAGTTCTTC. Its translation is CASSPGLAITEQFF.

This chain joins TRBV11-2 and TRBJ2-7, with 10 positions matching TRBD1. J was trimmed by 0 bases and V by 7 bases; bases with no gene match: 6. Germline CDR1 SGHAT, CDR2 FQNNGV. The CDR3 is 15 residues long. In nucleotides, the CDR3 is TGTGCCAGCACCCTGGGACAGGGGATCTCCTACGAGCAGTACTTC. This sequence encodes CASTLGQGISYEQYF.

This sequence joins TRBV18 and TRBJ1-1; D remains ambiguous. Germline V gene data show CDR1 as KGHSH and CDR2 as LQKENI. V was shortened by 3 bases and J by 0 bases, with 5 bases between the two germline ends. This CDR3 contains 13 residues. CDR3 sequence reads: CASSPTLNTEAFF. Written as DNA, the CDR3 is TGTGCCAGCTCACCGACATTGAACACTGAAGCTTTCTTT.

This chain joins TRBV28 and TRBJ2-7; 10 nucleotides line up with TRBD2. V lost 9 bases to trimming and J lost 7 bases; unmatched junction nucleotides: 18. This CDR3 region has 16 residues. In germline, CDR1 is MDHEN, CDR2 SYDVKM. CDR3: CASKSRWTSGLQEQYF. As DNA, the CDR3 is TGTGCCAGTAAATCAAGATGGACTAGCGGTCTTCAGGAGCAGTACTTC.

The chain combines TRBV19 with TRBJ2-3, with D perhaps matching TRBD2 (7 bases). The CDR3 sequence is 14 residues long. Germline CDR1 and CDR2: LNHDA and SQIVND (reference sequence). Trimming took 6 bases from V and 6 from J, leaving 16 bases between them. Written as DNA, the CDR3 is TGTGCCAGTAGGAGGGGGGCGGGGGCGGATACGCAGTATTTT. It specifies CASRRGAGADTQYF.

V and J are TRBV28 and TRBJ1-2, with 9 nucleotides matching TRBD1. Germline V gives CDR1 MDHEN, CDR2 SYDVKM. V lost 4 bases, J lost 6 bases, and 9 bases stayed unmatched. This CDR3 is built from 15 residues. The DNA of the CDR3 is TGTGCCAGCAGTTCCGGGGGACAGGGATTGAATGGCTACACCTTC. Its protein product is CASSSGGQGLNGYTF.

This rearrangement joins TRBV14 to TRBJ2-5; D might be TRBD2 (6 bases). V shed 1 base and J shed 4 bases, with 19 bases lying between them. The length of the CDR3 is 17 residues. CDR1 SGHDN and CDR2 FVKESK come from the germline V gene. CDR3 residues: CASSQVFSEGWAETQYF. The DNA for the CDR3 is TGTGCCAGCAGCCAAGTTTTTTCGGAGGGATGGGCAGAGACCCAGTACTTC.

The rearrangement uses TRBV11-2 and TRBJ2-5; 10 nucleotides line up with TRBD2. Trimming at V came to 7 bases and at J to 2 bases, leaving 4 bases not matched to a gene. CDR1 is SGHAT, CDR2 FQNNGV, per germline. CDR3 length: 14 residues. The CDR3 sequence is CASTRTSGQETQYF. The CDR3 DNA follows: TGTGCCAGCACCAGGACTAGCGGACAAGAGACCCAGTACTTC.

The DNA of the CDR3 is TGTGCCAGCAGCGTAGCCGGCGGGGGTGGACCCTACGAGCAGTACTTC. Its translation: CASSVAGGGGPYEQYF. The chain is built from TRBV9 and TRBJ2-7; 7 nucleotides line up with TRBD2. Germline V CDR1 and CDR2: SGDLS, YYNGEE. Trimming at V came to 0 bases and at J to 2 bases, leaving 8 bases not matched to a gene. CDR3 length equals 16 residues. Drawing the rest from reference TRBV9 and TRBJ2-7, the complete variable domain is DSGVTQTPKHLITATGQRVTLRCSPRSGDLSVYWYQQSLDQGLQFLIQYYNGEERAKGNILERFSAQQFPDLHSELNLSSLELGDSALYFCASSVAGGGGPYEQYFGPGTRLTVT.

The chain uses TRBV18 and TRBJ2-1, with 7 bases matching TRBD2. Germline V gene data show CDR1 as KGHSH and CDR2 as LQKENI. V lost 6 bases to trimming and J lost 3 bases; unmatched junction nucleotides: 14. This CDR3 region has 17 residues. The CDR3 nucleotides read TGTGCCAGCTCGGTCCTTTGGGACTACCGTTTCTACAATGAGCAGTTCTTC. Protein sequence: CASSVLWDYRFYNEQFF.

The chain couples TRBV19 to TRBJ1-1, with 9 bases lining up with TRBD1. The CDR3 consists of 14 residues. Germline loops: CDR1 LNHDA, CDR2 SQIVND (reference sequence). Trimming at V came to 5 bases and at J to 2 bases, leaving 3 bases not matched to a gene. CDR3 DNA: TGTGCCAGTAGTCAGGGACAGGGAAACACTGAAGCTTTCTTT. Protein sequence: CASSQGQGNTEAFF.

With respect to this clone: One end of the junction fails to match germline, which may point to a read error. Within the sample, other DNA sequences also encode this same CDR3. The chain has TRBV4-2 and TRBJ1-6, with D maybe TRBD1 (6 bases). The CDR3 loop spans 16 amino acids. From germline, CDR1 is LGHNA and CDR2 YNFKEQ. CDR3 sequence: CASSQDYRAGDSPLHF. In DNA, the CDR3 is TGTGCCAGCAGCCAAGATTATCGGGCAGGGGATTCCCCCCTCCACTTT.

The chain combines TRBV19 with TRBJ1-6, with 7 bases identical to TRBD1. Per the germline V gene, CDR1 is LNHDA and CDR2 is SQIVND (reference sequence). The CDR3 is 14 amino acids. V was pared by 1 base and J by 8 bases, with 2 bases of the junction left unmatched. The CDR3 DNA reads TGTGCCAGTAGTATAGGGACAGGATATTCACCCCTCCACTTT. Its protein product is CASSIGTGYSPLHF.

The chain couples TRBV4-1 to TRBJ2-7, with 7 bases matching TRBD1. CDR1 is MGHRA and CDR2 is YSYEKL in the germline V gene. V dropped 4 bases and J dropped 3; count of bases not matched to a gene: 3. This CDR3 has 13 amino acids. CDR3 region: CASSPYRGYEQYF. CDR3 bases: TGCGCCAGCAGCCCCTACAGGGGCTACGAGCAGTACTTC.

The rearrangement joins TRBV11-3 to TRBJ1-3, with 9 nucleotides matching TRBD1. Germline loops: CDR1 SGHNT, CDR2 YENEEA. With 3 bases clipped from V and 4 bases from J, the junction kept 4 bases outside the gene matches. The CDR3 is made up of 15 amino acids. CDR3 region: CASSLGQGSGNTIYF. In DNA form, the CDR3 reads TGTGCCAGCAGCTTGGGACAGGGTTCGGGAAACACCATATATTTT.

J is TRBJ1-1 and V is TRBV5-1; D is unclear. The CDR3 loop spans 13 amino acids. The germline gives CDR1 SGHRS, CDR2 YFSETQ. V was clipped by 6 bases and J by 1 base, with 10 bases between them. The CDR3 here is CASKEFANTEAFF. The CDR3 coding sequence is TGCGCCAGCAAGGAGTTCGCGAACACTGAAGCTTTCTTT.

This sequence joins TRBV4-2 and TRBJ2-5; the D gene is possibly TRBD2 (6 bases). The V end lost 1 base, the J end lost 5 bases, and 14 bases lay between the germline ends. The CDR3 has 15 amino acids. CDR1 is LGHNA, CDR2 YNFKEQ, per germline. The CDR3 loop is CASSQVGASAETQYF. For the CDR3, the DNA is TGTGCCAGCAGCCAAGTCGGGGCTAGCGCCGAGACCCAGTACTTC.